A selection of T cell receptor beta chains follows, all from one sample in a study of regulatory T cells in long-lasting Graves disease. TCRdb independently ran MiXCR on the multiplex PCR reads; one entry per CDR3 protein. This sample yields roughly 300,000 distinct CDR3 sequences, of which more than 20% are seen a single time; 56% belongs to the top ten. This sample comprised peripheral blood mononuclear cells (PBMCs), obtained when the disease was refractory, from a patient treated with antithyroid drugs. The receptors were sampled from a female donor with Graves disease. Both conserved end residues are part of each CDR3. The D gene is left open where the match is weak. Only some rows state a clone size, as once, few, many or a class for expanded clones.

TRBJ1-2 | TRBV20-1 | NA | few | TGCAGTGCCCCCGGGACGGATAACTATGGCTACACCTTC | CSAPGTDNYGYTF
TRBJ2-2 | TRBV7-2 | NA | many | TGTGCCAGCAGCACAGCTCGACCAGACGGGGAGCTGTTTTTT | CASSTARPDGELFF
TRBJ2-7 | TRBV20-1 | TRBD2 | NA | TGCAGTGCTAAGTGGGCTAGCGGATCCTACGAGCAGTACTTC | CSAKWASGSYEQYF
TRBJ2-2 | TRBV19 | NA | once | TGTGCCAGTAGTACCCCCTACCACACCGGGGAGCTGTTTTTT | CASSTPYHTGELFF
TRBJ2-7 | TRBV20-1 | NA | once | TGCAGTGCTGGACTATACGAGCAGTACTTC | CSAGLYEQYF
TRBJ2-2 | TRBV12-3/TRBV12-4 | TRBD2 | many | TGTGCCAGCGGAATTAGCGGGACACTCACCGGGGAGCTGTTTTTT | CASGISGTLTGELFF
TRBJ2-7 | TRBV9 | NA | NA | TGTGCCAGCAGCCTAGACGAGGAGGGCTTCGATTCCTACGAGCAGTACTTC | CASSLDEEGFDSYEQYF
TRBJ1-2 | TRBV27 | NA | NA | TGTGCCAGCAAGGGGTCGGGCTATGGCTACACCTTC | CASKGSGYGYTF
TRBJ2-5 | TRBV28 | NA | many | TGTGCCAGCAGTCCCGGGTCCCGGAGGGAGACCCAGTACTTC | CASSPGSRRETQYF
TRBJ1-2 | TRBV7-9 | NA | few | TGTGCCAGCAGCCCCGGCCCCCAGGAGGGCTACACCTTC | CASSPGPQEGYTF
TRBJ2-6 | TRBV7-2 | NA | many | TGTGCCAGCAGCTTAGGCAGGGCCGGGGCCAACGTCCTGACTTTC | CASSLGRAGANVLTF
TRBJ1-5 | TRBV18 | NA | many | TGTGCCAGCTCACCACAGGGGGATAATCAGCCCCAGCATTTT | CASSPQGDNQPQHF
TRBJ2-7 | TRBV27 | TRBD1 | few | TGTACCAGCAGTTTGAGAGGACAGGGTCGCTACGAGCAGTACTTC | CTSSLRGQGRYEQYF
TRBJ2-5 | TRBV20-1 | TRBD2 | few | TGCAGTGCTAGGACTAGCGGACAAGAGACCCAGTACTTC | CSARTSGQETQYF
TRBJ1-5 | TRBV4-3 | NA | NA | TGCGCCAGCAGCCAAGAAAGGTCATTTTATAGCAATCAGCCCCAGCATTTT | CASSQERSFYSNQPQHF
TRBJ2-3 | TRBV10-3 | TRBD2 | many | TGTGCCATCAGGGCTATAGCGGGAGGGACAGATACGCAGTATTTT | CAIRAIAGGTDTQYF